This T cell receptor beta chain was documented in a study of cytomegalovirus exposure and HLA in healthy donors. Primers for the PCR totalled 60 Vbeta and 13 Jbeta. Sequenced by immunoSEQ multiplex PCR; TCRdb stores in-frame clones only, minus some. The table includes roughly 100,000 clones, 78% detected once. CDR3 length: 14 residues. The trim removed 7 bases at V and 5 bases at J, leaving 5 bases unmatched. Germline CDR1 MNHNY, CDR2 SVGAGI (reference sequence). V is TRBV6-6 and J is TRBJ2-2, with 9 bases identical to TRBD1. This clonotype originated in a woman aged 55-75 years in good health and CMV-seronegative. The sample taken for sequencing was PBMCs. CDR3 DNA: TGTGCCAGCAAGGACAGGGGACGGACCGGGGAGCTGTTTTTT. Amino acids: CASKDRGRTGELFF.